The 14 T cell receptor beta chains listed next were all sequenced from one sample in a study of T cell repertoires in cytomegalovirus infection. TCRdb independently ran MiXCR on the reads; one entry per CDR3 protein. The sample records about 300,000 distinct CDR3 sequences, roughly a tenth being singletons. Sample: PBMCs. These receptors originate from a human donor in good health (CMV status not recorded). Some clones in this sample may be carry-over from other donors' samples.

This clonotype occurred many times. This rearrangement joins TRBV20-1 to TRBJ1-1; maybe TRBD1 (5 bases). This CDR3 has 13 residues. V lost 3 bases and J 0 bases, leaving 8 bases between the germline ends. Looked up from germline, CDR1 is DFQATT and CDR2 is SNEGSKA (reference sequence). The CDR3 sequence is CSARATVNTEAFF. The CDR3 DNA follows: TGCAGTGCTAGGGCGACAGTGAACACTGAAGCTTTCTTT.

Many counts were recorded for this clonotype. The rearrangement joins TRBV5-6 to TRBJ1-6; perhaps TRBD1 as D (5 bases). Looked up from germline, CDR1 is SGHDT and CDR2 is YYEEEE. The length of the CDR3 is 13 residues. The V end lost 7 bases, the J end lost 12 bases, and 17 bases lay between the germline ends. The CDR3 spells CASAPGPGGPLHF. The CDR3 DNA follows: TGTGCCAGCGCTCCGGGGCCGGGGGGACCCCTCCACTTT.

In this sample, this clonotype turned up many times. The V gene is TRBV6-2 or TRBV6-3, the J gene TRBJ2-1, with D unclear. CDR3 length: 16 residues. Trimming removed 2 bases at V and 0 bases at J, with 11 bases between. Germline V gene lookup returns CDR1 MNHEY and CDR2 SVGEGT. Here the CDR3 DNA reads TGTGCCAGCAGTTACGACATCCGAACCTCCTACAATGAGCAGTTCTTC. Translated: CASSYDIRTSYNEQFF.

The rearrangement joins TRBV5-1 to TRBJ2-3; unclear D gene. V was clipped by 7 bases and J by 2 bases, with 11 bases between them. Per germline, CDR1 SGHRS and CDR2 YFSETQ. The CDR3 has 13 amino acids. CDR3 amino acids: CASDGDNTDTQYF. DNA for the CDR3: TGCGCCAGCGACGGAGACAACACAGATACGCAGTATTTT.

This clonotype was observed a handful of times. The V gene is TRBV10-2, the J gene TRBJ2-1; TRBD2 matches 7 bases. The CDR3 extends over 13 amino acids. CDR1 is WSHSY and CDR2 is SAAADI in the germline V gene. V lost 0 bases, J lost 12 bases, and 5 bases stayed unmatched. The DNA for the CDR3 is TGCGCCAGCAGTGAGTCGGGAGGGTCGAGGCAGTTCTTC. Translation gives CASSESGGSRQFF.

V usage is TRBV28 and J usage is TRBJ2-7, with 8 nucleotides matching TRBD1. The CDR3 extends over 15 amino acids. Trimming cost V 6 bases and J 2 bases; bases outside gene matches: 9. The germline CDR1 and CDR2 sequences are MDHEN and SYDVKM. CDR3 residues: CASRRETGDPYEQYV. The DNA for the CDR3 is TGTGCCAGCAGACGAGAGACAGGGGACCCCTACGAGCAGTACGTC.

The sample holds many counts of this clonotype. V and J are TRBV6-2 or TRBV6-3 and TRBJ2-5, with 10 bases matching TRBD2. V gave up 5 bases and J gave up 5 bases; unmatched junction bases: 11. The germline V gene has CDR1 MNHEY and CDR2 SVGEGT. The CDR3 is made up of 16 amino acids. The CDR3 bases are TGTGCCAGCAGTGGGCCAGAGCTAGCGGGGGTGGAGACCCAGTACTTC. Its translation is CASSGPELAGVETQYF.

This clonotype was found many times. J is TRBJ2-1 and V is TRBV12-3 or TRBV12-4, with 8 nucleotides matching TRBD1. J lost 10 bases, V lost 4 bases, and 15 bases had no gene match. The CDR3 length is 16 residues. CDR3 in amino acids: CASSSNRQGKQVEQFF. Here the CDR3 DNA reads TGTGCCAGCAGTTCCAATCGACAGGGGAAACAGGTCGAGCAGTTCTTC.

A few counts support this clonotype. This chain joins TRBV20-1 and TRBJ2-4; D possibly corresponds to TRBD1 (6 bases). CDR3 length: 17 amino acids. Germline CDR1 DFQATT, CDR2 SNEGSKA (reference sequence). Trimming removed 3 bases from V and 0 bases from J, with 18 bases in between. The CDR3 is CSASPRTDLLAKNIQYF. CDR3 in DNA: TGCAGTGCTAGTCCGAGGACAGATTTACTAGCCAAAAACATTCAGTACTTC.

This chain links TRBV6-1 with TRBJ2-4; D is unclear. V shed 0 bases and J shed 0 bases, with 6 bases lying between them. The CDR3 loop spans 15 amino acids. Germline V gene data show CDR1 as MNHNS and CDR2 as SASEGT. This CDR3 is CASSEASLAKNIQYF. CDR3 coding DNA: TGTGCCAGCAGTGAAGCGAGCCTAGCCAAAAACATTCAGTACTTC.

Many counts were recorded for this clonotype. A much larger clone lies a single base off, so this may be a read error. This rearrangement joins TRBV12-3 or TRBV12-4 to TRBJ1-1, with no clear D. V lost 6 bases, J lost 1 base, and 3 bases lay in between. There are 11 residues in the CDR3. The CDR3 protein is CASSWNTEAFF. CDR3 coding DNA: TGTGCCAGCAGCTGGAACACTGAAGCTTTCTTT.

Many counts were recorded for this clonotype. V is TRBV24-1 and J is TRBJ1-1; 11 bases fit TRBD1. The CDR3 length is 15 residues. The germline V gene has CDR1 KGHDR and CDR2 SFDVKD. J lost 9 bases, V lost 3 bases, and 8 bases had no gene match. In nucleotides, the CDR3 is TGTGCCACCAGTGATGGATCCGGGACAGGGGGTAAAGCTTTCTTT. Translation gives CATSDGSGTGGKAFF.

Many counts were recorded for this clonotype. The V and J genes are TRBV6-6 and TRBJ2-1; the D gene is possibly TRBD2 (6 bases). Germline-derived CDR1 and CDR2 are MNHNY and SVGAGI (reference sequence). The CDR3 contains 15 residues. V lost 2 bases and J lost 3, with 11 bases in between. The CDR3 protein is CASSYGAGLYNEQFF. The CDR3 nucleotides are TGTGCCAGCAGTTACGGTGCGGGGCTCTACAATGAGCAGTTCTTC.

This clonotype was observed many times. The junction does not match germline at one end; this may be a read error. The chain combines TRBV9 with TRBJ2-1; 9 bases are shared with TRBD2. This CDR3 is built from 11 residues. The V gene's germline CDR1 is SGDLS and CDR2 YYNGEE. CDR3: CASGGMGGGAF. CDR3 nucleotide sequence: TGTGCCAGCGGCGGAATGGGCGGGGGGGCCTTC.